Below, 2 T cell receptor beta chains from the same sample are listed, as sequenced in a study of spatial heterogeneity in lung cancer. Study results and limitations: Within tumors, counts of expanded alpha and beta TCRs tracked tumor mutation counts.

Described time point: sample taken at primary tumor resection. Their antigens are not known. MiXCR, run by TCRdb on the 5' RACE reads, gives a single entry per CDR3 protein. In the table there are around 20,000 distinct CDR3 sequences, approximately 9.6% of which are singletons. Source: lung tumor tissue, taken at surgery. Receptors originate from a female donor with early-stage non-small cell lung cancer.

There are a few counts of this clonotype. A library made for alpha chains picked up this beta chain off target, so its size means little. The rearrangement joins TRBV5-5 to TRBJ2-2; 8 nucleotides align to TRBD1. With 3 bases clipped from V and 4 bases from J, the junction kept 8 bases outside the gene matches. This CDR3 contains 16 residues. Germline V gives CDR1 SGHKS, CDR2 YYEKEE (reference sequence). CDR3 protein: CASSSPLTGGTGELFF. In DNA form, the CDR3 reads TGTGCCAGCAGCTCGCCATTAACAGGGGGCACCGGGGAGCTGTTTTTT.

On this clonotype: Within a library made for alpha chains, this beta chain is off target, and its count is uninformative. V is TRBV4-3 and J is TRBJ1-4, with 7 bases aligning to TRBD1. Germline CDR1 reads LGHNA; CDR2 reads YSLEER. The CDR3 is made up of 15 amino acids. V dropped 4 bases and J dropped 6; count of bases not matched to a gene: 8. DNA of the CDR3: TGCGCCAGCAGCCTTGTTCCAGGGGGGGATGAAAAACTGTTTTTT. Translation gives CASSLVPGGDEKLFF.